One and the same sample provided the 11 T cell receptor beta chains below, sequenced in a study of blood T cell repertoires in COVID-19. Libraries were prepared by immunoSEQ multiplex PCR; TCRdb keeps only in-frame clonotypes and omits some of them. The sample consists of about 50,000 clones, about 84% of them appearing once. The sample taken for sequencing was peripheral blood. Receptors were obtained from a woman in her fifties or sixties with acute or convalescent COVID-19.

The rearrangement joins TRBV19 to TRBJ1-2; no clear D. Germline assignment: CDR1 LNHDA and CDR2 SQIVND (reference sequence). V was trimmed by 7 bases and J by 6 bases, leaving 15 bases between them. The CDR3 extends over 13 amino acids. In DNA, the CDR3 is TGTGCCAGTAATCGGGGAGTTCCGGATGGCTACACCTTC. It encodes CASNRGVPDGYTF.

The CDR3 nucleotides read TGCGCCAGCAGCCAAGTTCCTAGCGGGACTAGCGGAGGGAGCTCCTACAATGAGCAGTTCTTC. Its translation is CASSQVPSGTSGGSSYNEQFF. The J gene is TRBJ2-1, the V gene TRBV4-1; 11 bases match TRBD2. Germline V gene data show CDR1 as MGHRA and CDR2 as YSYEKL. Trimming took 1 base from V and 0 from J; bases not matched to a gene: 14. The CDR3 contains 21 residues.

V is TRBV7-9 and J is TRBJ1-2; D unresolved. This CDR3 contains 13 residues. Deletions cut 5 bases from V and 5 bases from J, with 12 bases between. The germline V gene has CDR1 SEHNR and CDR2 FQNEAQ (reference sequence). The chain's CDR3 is CASSPDGEYGYTF. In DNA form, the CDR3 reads TGTGCCAGCAGCCCGGACGGGGAATATGGCTACACCTTC.

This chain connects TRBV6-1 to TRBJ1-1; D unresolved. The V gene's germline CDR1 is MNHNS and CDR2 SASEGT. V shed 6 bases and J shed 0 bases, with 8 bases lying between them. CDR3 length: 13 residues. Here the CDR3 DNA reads TGTGCCAGCAGGTCCCTAATGAACACTGAAGCTTTCTTT. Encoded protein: CASRSLMNTEAFF.

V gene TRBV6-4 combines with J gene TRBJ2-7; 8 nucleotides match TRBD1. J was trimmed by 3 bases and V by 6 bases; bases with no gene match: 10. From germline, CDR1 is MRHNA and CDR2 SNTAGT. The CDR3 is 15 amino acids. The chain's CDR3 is CASRHPRDRHYEQYF. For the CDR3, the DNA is TGTGCCAGCAGACACCCCCGGGACAGGCACTACGAGCAGTACTTC.

In DNA, the CDR3 is TGTGCCAGCAGCTTAAAGGGGGCAGATACGCAGTATTTT. Its protein product is CASSLKGADTQYF. The V gene is TRBV7-3, the J gene TRBJ2-3, with D possibly TRBD1 on 6 matching bases. CDR1 and CDR2 (germline): SGHTA, FQGTGA. The V end lost 1 base, the J end lost 4 bases, and 6 bases lay between the germline ends. The CDR3 length is 13 residues.

CDR3 amino acids: CASSRQGTSGNTIYF. The CDR3 DNA reads as TGCGCCAGCAGCCGTCAGGGGACCTCTGGAAACACCATATATTTT. The V and J genes are TRBV5-1 and TRBJ1-3, with D tentatively TRBD1 (6 bases). Germline V gene sequence: CDR1 SGHRS, CDR2 YFSETQ. The CDR3 is 15 amino acids. Trimming shortened V by 4 bases and J by 0 bases, and 11 bases separated the two germline ends.

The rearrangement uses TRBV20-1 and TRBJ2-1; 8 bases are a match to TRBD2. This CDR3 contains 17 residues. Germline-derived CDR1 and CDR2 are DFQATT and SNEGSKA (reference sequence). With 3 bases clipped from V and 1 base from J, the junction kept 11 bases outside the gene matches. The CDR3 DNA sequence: TGCAGTGCTAGTTACCCAGCGGGGGCACTTTCCTACAATGAGCAGTTCTTC. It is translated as CSASYPAGALSYNEQFF.

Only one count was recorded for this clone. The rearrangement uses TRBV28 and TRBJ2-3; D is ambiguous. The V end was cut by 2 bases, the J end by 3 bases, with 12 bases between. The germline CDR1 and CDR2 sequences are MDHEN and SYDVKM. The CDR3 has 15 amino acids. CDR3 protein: CASSLKLVWTDTQYF. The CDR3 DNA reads TGTGCCAGCAGTTTAAAGCTAGTATGGACAGATACGCAGTATTTT.

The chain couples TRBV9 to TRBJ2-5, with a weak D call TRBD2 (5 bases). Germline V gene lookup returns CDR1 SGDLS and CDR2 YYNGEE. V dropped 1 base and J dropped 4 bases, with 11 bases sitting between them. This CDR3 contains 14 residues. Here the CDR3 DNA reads TGTGCCAGCAGCGTAAATAGGGCGGGAGAGACCCAGTACTTC. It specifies CASSVNRAGETQYF.

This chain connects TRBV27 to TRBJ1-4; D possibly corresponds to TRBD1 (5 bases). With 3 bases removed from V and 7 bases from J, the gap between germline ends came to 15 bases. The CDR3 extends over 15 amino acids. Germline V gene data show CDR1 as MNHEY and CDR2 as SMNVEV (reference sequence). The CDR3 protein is CASSLTAGLGEKLFF. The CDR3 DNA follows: TGTGCCAGCAGTTTGACAGCAGGTTTGGGTGAAAAACTGTTTTTT.